This T cell receptor (beta chain) was identified during a study of post-analysis software for immune sequencing data. Points from the study as a whole: Higher frequency in patients than in controls was seen for several TRBV segments, with TRBV5-6, TRBV5-1 and TRBV20-1 among them.

This clonotype was seen ten or more times. The antigen is not known. The junction had 4 bases not matched to a gene; V was cut back by 4 bases and J by 0 bases. CDR1 and CDR2 (germline): MGHRA, YSYEKL. The CDR3 spans 15 residues. The TCR beta cDNA libraries carried unique molecular identifiers. TCRdb reanalysed the PCR reads using MiXCR and keeps one entry per CDR3 protein. The sample has about 150,000 distinct CDR3 sequences, about 32% seen once. This clonotype was sampled from a girl between 5 and 17 years old with multiple sclerosis. Sequencing was done on a sample of blood. The gene calls are TRBV4-1 and TRBJ2-7; the match to TRBD2 covers 9 bases. The CDR3 DNA is TGCGCCAGCAGCCGACTAGCGGAGAGCTCCTACGAGCAGTACTTC. This codes for CASSRLAESSYEQYF.